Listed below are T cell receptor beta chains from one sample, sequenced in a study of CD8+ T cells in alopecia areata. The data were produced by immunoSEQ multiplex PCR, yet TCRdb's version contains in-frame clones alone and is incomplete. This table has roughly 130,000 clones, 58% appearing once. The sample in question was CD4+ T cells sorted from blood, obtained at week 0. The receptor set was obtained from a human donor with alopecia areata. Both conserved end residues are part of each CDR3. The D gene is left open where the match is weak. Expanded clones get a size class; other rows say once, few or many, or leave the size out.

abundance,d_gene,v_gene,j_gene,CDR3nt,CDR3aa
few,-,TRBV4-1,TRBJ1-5,TGCGCCAGCAGCCACCCCGCATACTCACAGCCCCAGCATTTT,CASSHPAYSQPQHF
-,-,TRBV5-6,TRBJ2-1,TGTGCCAGCAGCACCGGGGTTCGGGATGAGCAGTTCTTC,CASSTGVRDEQFF
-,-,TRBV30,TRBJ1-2,TGTGCCTGGAGGGTACCCCCTATGGGCTACACCTTC,CAWRVPPMGYTF
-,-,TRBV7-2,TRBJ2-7,TGTGCCAGCAGCCGTCGTGGCTACGAGCAGTACTTC,CASSRRGYEQYF
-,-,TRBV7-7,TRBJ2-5,TGTGCCAGCAGCTTGGGACAAGGGGAGACCCAGTACTTC,CASSLGQGETQYF
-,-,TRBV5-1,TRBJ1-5,TGCGCCAGCAGCCCGGGGACCGGCAATCAGCCCCAGCATTTT,CASSPGTGNQPQHF
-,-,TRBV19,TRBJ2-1,TGTGCCAGTAGTAGACGGGGAAGCTCCTACAATGAGCAGTTCTTC,CASSRRGSSYNEQFF
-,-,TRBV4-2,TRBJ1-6,TGTGCCAGCGGTGAACAGATAAATTCACCCCTCCACTTT,CASGEQINSPLHF
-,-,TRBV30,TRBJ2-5,TGTGCCTGGAGTGCTCAGGGGTTTGGAGAGACCCAGTACTTC,CAWSAQGFGETQYF
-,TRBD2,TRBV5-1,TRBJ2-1,TGCGCCAGCGCCGGGACTAGCGTCCCGTTCTTC,CASAGTSVPFF
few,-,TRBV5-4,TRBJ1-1,TGTGCCAGCAGCTTCTCGGGTCGGGGGGCCACTGAAGCTTTCTTT,CASSFSGRGATEAFF
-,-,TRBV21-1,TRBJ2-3,TGTGCCAGCAAACGTGACAGTGAGTGGGCGGATACGCAGTATTTT,CASKRDSEWADTQYF
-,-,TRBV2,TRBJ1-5,TGTGCCAGCGAGGTTGCCCGAGATCAGCCCCAGCATTTT,CASEVARDQPQHF
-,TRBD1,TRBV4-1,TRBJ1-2,TGCGCCAGCAGCCCGCTTACCGGGACAGGGAATTTAAACTATGGCTACACCTTC,CASSPLTGTGNLNYGYTF
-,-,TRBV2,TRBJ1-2,TGTGCCAGCAGTGGTTCCTGGGCAGGCAACTATGGCTACACCTTC,CASSGSWAGNYGYTF
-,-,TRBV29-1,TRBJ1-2,TGCAGCGTCCTTCGGGGGAACTATGGCTACACCTTC,CSVLRGNYGYTF
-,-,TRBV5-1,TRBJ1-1,TGCGCCAGCAGCTTGGAAACGGGCACTGAAGCTTTCTTT,CASSLETGTEAFF
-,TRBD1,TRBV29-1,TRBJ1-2,TGCAGCGTTGGGACAGGCTATGGCTACACCTTC,CSVGTGYGYTF
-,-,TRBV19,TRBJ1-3,TGTGCCAGTACCGATCACGCGAGGGAAATGACCATATATTTT,CASTDHAREMTIYF
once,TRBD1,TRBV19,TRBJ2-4,TGTGCCAGCACCGGGACAGGGGGCGATCGAGCCAAAAACATTCAGTACTTC,CASTGTGGDRAKNIQYF
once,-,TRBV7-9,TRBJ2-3,TGTGCCAGCGGGGAGGCAGATACGCAGTATTTT,CASGEADTQYF
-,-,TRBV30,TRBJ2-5,TGTGCCTGGAGTGTTTTATTGCGCAGGTACCAAGAGACCCAGTACTTC,CAWSVLLRRYQETQYF
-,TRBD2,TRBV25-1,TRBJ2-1,TGTGCCAGCAGTGAATTCAGCGGGACCTACAATGAGCAGTTCTTC,CASSEFSGTYNEQFF
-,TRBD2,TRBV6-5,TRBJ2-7,TGTGCCAGCAGTTACAGGCGGGGGGGCTTCTACGAGCAGTACTTC,CASSYRRGGFYEQYF
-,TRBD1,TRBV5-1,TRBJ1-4,TGCGCCAGCAGCTCCGGACAGGGGGCTGAAAAACTGTTTTTT,CASSSGQGAEKLFF
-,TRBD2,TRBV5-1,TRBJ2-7,TGCGCCAGTTGCCGGGGACTAGCCTTCCGCGAGCAGTACTTC,CASCRGLAFREQYF